Each of the 26 T cell receptor beta chains below was sequenced from the same sample in a study of T cell responses to AZD1222 COVID-19 vaccine. This table comes from immunoSEQ multiplex PCR, and its TCRdb copy is limited to in-frame clones, with some not included. The data hold about 99,000 clones, with 80% to 90% observed a single time. The source material was peripheral blood, sampled on day 0 of AZD1222 vaccination. The receptors were gathered from an adult in good health.

This sequence joins TRBV30 and TRBJ1-3; D not certain. V was pared by 4 bases and J by 1 base, with 23 bases between. The germline gives CDR1 GTSNPN, CDR2 SVGIG (reference sequence). This CDR3 has 18 amino acids. CDR3 in amino acids: CAWIEEGLPLDSGNTIYF. The DNA for the CDR3 is TGTGCCTGGATCGAGGAGGGCCTGCCCCTTGATTCTGGAAACACCATATATTTT.

V is TRBV7-9 and J is TRBJ1-5; possibly TRBD1 for D (5 bases). The germline gives CDR1 SEHNR, CDR2 FQNEAQ (reference sequence). Trimming stripped 10 bases from V and 0 bases from J, with 10 bases between. The CDR3 runs 13 residues. The CDR3 sequence is CATDNHSNQPQHF. The CDR3 DNA reads TGTGCCACGGACAACCATAGCAATCAGCCCCAGCATTTT.

The genes are TRBV27 and TRBJ1-5, with D possibly matching TRBD1 (6 bases). Germline V gene lookup returns CDR1 MNHEY and CDR2 SMNVEV (reference sequence). The CDR3 has 16 amino acids. V lost 6 bases and J 0 bases, leaving 15 bases between the germline ends. The CDR3 nucleotides read TGTGCCAGCAGCTATGGGTCGGGGGCTAGCAATCAGCCCCAGCATTTT. Its protein is CASSYGSGASNQPQHF.

This chain joins TRBV27 and TRBJ2-1, with D possibly being TRBD1 (5 bases). CDR3 length equals 13 residues. V lost 7 bases to trimming and J lost 6 bases, with 13 bases between them. Germline assignment: CDR1 MNHEY and CDR2 SMNVEV (reference sequence). Here the CDR3 reads CASTSLGANEQFF. CDR3 bases: TGTGCCAGCACCTCTCTTGGGGCCAATGAGCAGTTCTTC.

The chain has TRBV2 and TRBJ2-3, with D possibly TRBD2 on 5 matching bases. V was clipped by 6 bases and J by 1 base, with 8 bases between them. The CDR3 is 13 residues long. The germline V gene has CDR1 SNHLY and CDR2 FYNNEI. CDR3 in DNA: TGTGCCAGCAGAGCCGGGGGCACAGATACGCAGTATTTT. Its protein product is CASRAGGTDTQYF.

The V gene is TRBV5-1, the J gene TRBJ2-1; TRBD2 aligns across 8 bases. V lost 3 bases to trimming and J lost 8 bases; unmatched junction nucleotides: 10. Germline V gives CDR1 SGHRS, CDR2 YFSETQ. The CDR3 totals 15 residues. Here the CDR3 reads CASSSLGLVGDEQFF. CDR3 nucleotide sequence: TGCGCCAGCAGCTCCCTGGGACTAGTTGGAGATGAGCAGTTCTTC. The variable domain in full, with the rest retrieved from reference TRBV5-1 and TRBJ2-1, is KAGVTQTPRYLIKTRGQQVTLSCSPISGHRSVSWYQQTPGQGLQFLFEYFSETQRNKGNFPGRFSGRQFSNSRSEMNVSTLELGDSALYLCASSSLGLVGDEQFFGPGTRLTVL.

The rearrangement joins TRBV5-1 to TRBJ1-2; the D is unclear. The V and J ends lost 4 bases and 0 bases respectively, with 13 bases between them. The CDR3 runs to 15 residues. Per germline, CDR1 SGHRS and CDR2 YFSETQ. The CDR3 spells CASSPMRVSNYGYTF. CDR3 nucleotide sequence: TGCGCCAGCAGCCCAATGCGCGTGTCTAACTATGGCTACACCTTC.

The chain couples TRBV5-1 to TRBJ1-6; TRBD1 matches 11 bases. Germline V gives CDR1 SGHRS, CDR2 YFSETQ. The CDR3 has 15 residues. V was pared by 5 bases and J by 6 bases, with 4 bases of the junction left unmatched. The CDR3 DNA reads as TGCGCCAGCAGTTGGGACAGGGGGTCTAATTCACCCCTCCACTTT. It translates to CASSWDRGSNSPLHF.

This chain links TRBV28 with TRBJ1-4; D ambiguous. This CDR3 region has 12 residues. V was shortened by 6 bases and J by 8 bases, with 10 bases between the two germline ends. From germline, CDR1 is MDHEN and CDR2 SYDVKM. CDR3 sequence (DNA): TGTGCCAGCAGAGCCCCCGGAGAAAAACTGTTTTTT. Its protein is CASRAPGEKLFF.

This chain joins TRBV4-3 and TRBJ1-3; tentatively, D is TRBD1 (5 bases). From germline, CDR1 is LGHNA and CDR2 YSLEER. Trimming cost V 0 bases and J 0 bases, with 12 bases left between them. This CDR3 has 17 residues. The CDR3 coding sequence is TGCGCCAGCAGCCAAGACCCCACAGGACTCTCTGGAAACACCATATATTTT. Translated: CASSQDPTGLSGNTIYF.

This rearrangement joins TRBV18 to TRBJ1-1, with TRBD1 matching over 9 bases. The CDR3 contains 15 residues. Germline CDR1 KGHSH, CDR2 LQKENI. J lost 2 bases, V lost 6 bases, and 7 bases had no gene match. CDR3 in amino acids: CASSPTGGGNTEAFF. In nucleotides, the CDR3 is TGTGCCAGCTCTCCGACAGGGGGAGGTAACACTGAAGCTTTCTTT.

This chain uses TRBV5-1 with TRBJ2-1; D remains unclear. The CDR3 has 13 amino acids. Per germline, CDR1 SGHRS and CDR2 YFSETQ. V was pared by 0 bases and J by 4 bases, with 5 bases between. In DNA, the CDR3 is TGCGCCAGCAGCTTGGACGGTTACAATGAGCAGTTCTTC. It is translated as CASSLDGYNEQFF.

The rearrangement uses TRBV19 and TRBJ2-2; TRBD1 aligns across 8 bases. Germline CDR1 reads LNHDA; CDR2 reads SQIVND (reference sequence). After removal of 7 bases from V and 5 bases from J, the junction contained 6 bases not matched to a gene. The CDR3 has 14 residues. The CDR3 is CASTRTGLTGELFF. As DNA, the CDR3 is TGTGCCAGTACCCGGACAGGGCTTACCGGGGAGCTGTTTTTT.

The genes are TRBV10-2 and TRBJ2-7; D might be TRBD1 or TRBD2, each matching 7 bases. Looked up from germline, CDR1 is WSHSY and CDR2 is SAAADI. V lost 10 bases, J lost 2 bases, and 18 bases lay in between. The CDR3 runs 14 residues. The CDR3 here is CATRGGQKTYEQYF. The CDR3 bases are TGCGCCACGAGGGGGGGACAGAAGACCTACGAGCAGTACTTC.

The chain carries TRBV19 and TRBJ2-3; TRBD2 agrees at 8 bases. CDR3 length: 13 amino acids. The ends lost 8 bases at V and 0 bases at J; junction bases unmatched: 1. Germline-derived CDR1 and CDR2 are LNHDA and SQIVND (reference sequence). In nucleotides, the CDR3 is TGTGCCAGTCAGCGGGAGAGCACAGATACGCAGTATTTT. Its protein is CASQRESTDTQYF. The full variable domain, in which reference TRBV19 and TRBJ2-3 provide the parts outside the CDR3, is DGGITQSPKYLFRKEGQNVTLSCEQNLNHDAMYWYRQDPGQGLRLIYYSQIVNDFQKGDIAEGYSVSREKKESFPLTVTSAQKNPTAFYLCASQRESTDTQYFGPGTRLTVL.

This clone has a single count. The chain employs TRBV18 and TRBJ2-7; tentative D call: TRBD2 (6 bases). This CDR3 has 12 residues. Trimming stripped 6 bases from V and 9 bases from J, with 15 bases between. Germline assignment: CDR1 KGHSH and CDR2 LQKENI. The DNA for the CDR3 is TGTGCCAGCTCGCCGGAGGGCGCGGGGCAGTACTTC. Its protein is CASSPEGAGQYF. Full variable domain (rest looked up from reference TRBV18 and TRBJ2-7): NAGVMQNPRHLVRRRGQEARLRCSPMKGHSHVYWYRQLPEEGLKFMVYLQKENIIDESGMPKERFSAEFPKEGPSILRIQQVVRGDSAAYFCASSPEGAGQYFGPGTRLTVT.

The V and J genes are TRBV28 and TRBJ1-2; D is unclear. Germline CDR1 reads MDHEN; CDR2 reads SYDVKM. Deletions cut 7 bases from V and 0 bases from J, with 12 bases between. This CDR3 spans 14 amino acids. DNA of the CDR3: TGTGCCAGCACTCTACAAACAGCTAACTATGGCTACACCTTC. Translating gives CASTLQTANYGYTF.

CDR3 nucleotides: TGTGCCAGCACCTACGGACAGTTTAACTATGGCTACACCTTC. Translation gives CASTYGQFNYGYTF. The chain has TRBV6-5 and TRBJ1-2, with D possibly matching TRBD1 (6 bases). Deletions cut 7 bases from V and 1 base from J, with 13 bases between. CDR1 is MNHEY, CDR2 SVGAGI, per germline. This CDR3 comprises 14 residues.

V usage is TRBV11-1 and J usage is TRBJ2-1; no reliable D call. The CDR3 runs to 13 residues. V was clipped by 0 bases and J by 0 bases, with 0 bases between them. CDR1 SGHAT and CDR2 FQDESV come from the germline V gene (reference sequence). CDR3 in DNA: TGTGCCAGCAGCTTAGCCTCCTACAATGAGCAGTTCTTC. Residues: CASSLASYNEQFF.

This sequence joins TRBV5-1 and TRBJ1-3, with 8 bases matching TRBD1. J gave up 6 bases and V 2 bases, and 4 bases lay outside the gene matches. The CDR3 totals 14 residues. Germline V CDR1 and CDR2: SGHRS, YFSETQ. The CDR3 sequence is CASSFSGGENTIYF. The DNA of the CDR3 is TGCGCCAGCAGCTTTTCAGGGGGCGAAAACACCATATATTTT.

Turning to this clone: Other DNA variants within this sample encode the same CDR3. The chain combines TRBV12-3 or TRBV12-4 with TRBJ1-5; D is ambiguous. V shed 1 base and J shed 1 base, with 2 bases lying between them. This CDR3 region has 13 residues. The CDR3 loop reads CASSLDSNQPQHF. In DNA, the CDR3 is TGTGCCAGCAGTTTAGACAGCAATCAGCCCCAGCATTTT.

This clone was found once. V usage is TRBV6-6 and J usage is TRBJ1-3, with TRBD1 as a possible D gene (5 bases). V was pared by 2 bases and J by 4 bases, with 15 bases between. The CDR3 contains 16 residues. The germline CDR1 and CDR2 sequences are MNHNY and SVGAGI (reference sequence). The CDR3 DNA reads TGTGCCAGCAGTTACGCTGGAAGGGGAGCAGGAAACACCATATATTTT. Translation gives CASSYAGRGAGNTIYF.

This clone was seen only a few times. Here the CDR3 reads CASRGAGGRTDTQYF. The CDR3 DNA reads as TGTGCCAGCAGGGGAGCGGGGGGGCGGACAGATACGCAGTATTTT. The J gene is TRBJ2-3, the V gene TRBV7-2, with 10 positions matching TRBD2. Trimming at V came to 6 bases and at J to 3 bases, leaving 6 bases not matched to a gene. CDR1 and CDR2 (germline): SGHTA, FQGNSA. The CDR3 totals 15 residues.

The chain couples TRBV5-1 to TRBJ1-4; D uncertain. The CDR3 length is 16 residues. V was clipped by 4 bases and J by 0 bases, with 13 bases between them. From germline, CDR1 is SGHRS and CDR2 YFSETQ. In nucleotides, the CDR3 is TGCGCCAGCAGCCGTGGTGTCTCGGCAACTAATGAAAAACTGTTTTTT. This translates into CASSRGVSATNEKLFF.

The rearrangement uses TRBV6-5 and TRBJ2-1; either TRBD1 or TRBD2 may fit D (6 bases each). Germline V gene data show CDR1 as MNHEY and CDR2 as SVGAGI. Trimming cost V 10 bases and J 10 bases, with 17 bases left between them. The CDR3 runs 12 residues. The CDR3 nucleotides read TGTGCCACAGGGGATTCTAGCGACGAGCAGTTCTTC. Its protein is CATGDSSDEQFF.

CDR3 nucleotides: TGTGCCAGCAGTGAAGCAGGTATTGGTCAGCCCCAGCATTTT. This translates into CASSEAGIGQPQHF. This rearrangement joins TRBV6-1 to TRBJ1-5; D gene unclear. Trimming left V 0 bases short and J 6 bases short, with 9 bases between. This CDR3 comprises 14 residues. Germline CDR1 and CDR2: MNHNS and SASEGT.